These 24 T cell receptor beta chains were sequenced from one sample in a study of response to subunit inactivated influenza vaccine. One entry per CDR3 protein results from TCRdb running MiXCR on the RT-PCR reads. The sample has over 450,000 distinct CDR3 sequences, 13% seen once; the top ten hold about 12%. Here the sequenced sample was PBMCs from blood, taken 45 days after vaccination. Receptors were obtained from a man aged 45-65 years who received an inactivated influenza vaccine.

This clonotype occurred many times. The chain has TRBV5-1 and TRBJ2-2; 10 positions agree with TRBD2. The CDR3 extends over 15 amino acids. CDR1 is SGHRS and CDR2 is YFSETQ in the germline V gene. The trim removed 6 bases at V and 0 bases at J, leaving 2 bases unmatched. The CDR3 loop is CASKLAGPNTGELFF. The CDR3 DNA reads TGCGCCAGCAAACTAGCGGGACCGAACACCGGGGAGCTGTTTTTT.

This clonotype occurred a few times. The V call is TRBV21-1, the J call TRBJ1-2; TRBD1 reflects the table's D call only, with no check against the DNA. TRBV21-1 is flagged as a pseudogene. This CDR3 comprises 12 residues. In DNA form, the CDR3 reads TGTGCCAGCAGCATCAGGGTATACGGCTACACCTTC. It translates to CASSIRVYGYTF.

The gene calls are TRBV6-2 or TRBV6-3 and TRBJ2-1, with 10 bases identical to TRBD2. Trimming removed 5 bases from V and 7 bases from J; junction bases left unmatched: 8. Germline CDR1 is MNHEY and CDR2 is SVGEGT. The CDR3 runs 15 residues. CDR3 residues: CASSALAGERNEQFF. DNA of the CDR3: TGTGCCAGCAGTGCTCTAGCGGGGGAAAGGAATGAGCAGTTCTTC.

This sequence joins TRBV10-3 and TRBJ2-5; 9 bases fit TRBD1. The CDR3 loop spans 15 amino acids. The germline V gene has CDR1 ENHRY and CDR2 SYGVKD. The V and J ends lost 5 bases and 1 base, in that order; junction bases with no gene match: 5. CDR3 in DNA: TGTGCCATCAGTCCCGGGACAGGGACCCAAGAGACCCAGTACTTC. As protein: CAISPGTGTQETQYF.

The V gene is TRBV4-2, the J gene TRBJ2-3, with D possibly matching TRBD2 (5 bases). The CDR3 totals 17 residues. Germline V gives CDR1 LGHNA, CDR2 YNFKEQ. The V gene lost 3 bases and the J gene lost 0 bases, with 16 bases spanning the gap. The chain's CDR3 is CASSQYTSGVSTDTQYF. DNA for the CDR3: TGTGCCAGCAGCCAGTATACGAGCGGAGTTAGCACAGATACGCAGTATTTT.

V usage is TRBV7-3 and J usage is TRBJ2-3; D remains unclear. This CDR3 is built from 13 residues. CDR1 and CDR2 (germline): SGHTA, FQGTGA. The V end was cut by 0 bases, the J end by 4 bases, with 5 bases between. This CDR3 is CASSLTRADTQYF. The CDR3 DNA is TGTGCCAGCAGCTTAACGCGTGCAGATACGCAGTATTTT.

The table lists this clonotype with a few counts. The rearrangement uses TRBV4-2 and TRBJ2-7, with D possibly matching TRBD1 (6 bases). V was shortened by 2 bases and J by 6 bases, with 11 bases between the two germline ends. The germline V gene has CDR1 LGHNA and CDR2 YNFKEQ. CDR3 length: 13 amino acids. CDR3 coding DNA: TGTGCCAGCAGCCAAAACAGGGACGTCGAGCAGTACTTC. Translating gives CASSQNRDVEQYF.

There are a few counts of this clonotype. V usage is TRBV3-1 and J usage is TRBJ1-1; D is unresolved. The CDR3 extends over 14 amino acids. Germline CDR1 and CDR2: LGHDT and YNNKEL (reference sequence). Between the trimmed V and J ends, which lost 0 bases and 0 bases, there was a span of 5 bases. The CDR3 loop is CASSQDWMNTEAFF. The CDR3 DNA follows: TGTGCCAGCAGCCAAGATTGGATGAACACTGAAGCTTTCTTT.

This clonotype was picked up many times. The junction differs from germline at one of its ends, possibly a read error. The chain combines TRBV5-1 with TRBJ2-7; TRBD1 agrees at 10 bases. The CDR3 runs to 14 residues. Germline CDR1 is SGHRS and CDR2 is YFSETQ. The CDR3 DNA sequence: TGTGCCAGCAGCTTGGGGACAGGGGTCTACGAGCAGTACTTC. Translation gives CASSLGTGVYEQYF.

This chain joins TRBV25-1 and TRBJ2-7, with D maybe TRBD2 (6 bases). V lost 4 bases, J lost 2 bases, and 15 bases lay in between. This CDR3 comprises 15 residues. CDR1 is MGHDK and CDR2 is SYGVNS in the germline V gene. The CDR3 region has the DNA TGTGCCAGCAGTGGTCCCGGGAGTATCACCTACGAGCAGTACTTC. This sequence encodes CASSGPGSITYEQYF.

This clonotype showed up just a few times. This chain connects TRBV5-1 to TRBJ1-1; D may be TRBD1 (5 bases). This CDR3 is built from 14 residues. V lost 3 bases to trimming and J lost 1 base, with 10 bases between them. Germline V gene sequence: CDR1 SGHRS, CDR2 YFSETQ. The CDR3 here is CASSSIQGNTEAFF. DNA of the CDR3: TGCGCCAGCAGCTCGATCCAGGGGAACACTGAAGCTTTCTTT.

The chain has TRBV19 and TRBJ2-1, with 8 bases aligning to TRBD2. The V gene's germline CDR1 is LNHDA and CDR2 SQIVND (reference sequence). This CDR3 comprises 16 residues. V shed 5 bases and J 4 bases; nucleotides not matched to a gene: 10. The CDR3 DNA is TGTGCCAGTAGTTCGCCCGGGACTAGTGGGTACAATGAGCAGTTCTTC. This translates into CASSSPGTSGYNEQFF.

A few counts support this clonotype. The CDR3 loop is CASSLIGEGQPQHF. CDR3 sequence (DNA): TGTGCCAGCAGCTTGATTGGGGAGGGTCAGCCCCAGCATTTT. The chain combines TRBV5-5 with TRBJ1-5; D is ambiguous. The germline V gene encodes CDR1 SGHKS and CDR2 YYEKEE (reference sequence). Trimming removed 1 base at V and 6 bases at J, with 11 bases between. The CDR3 consists of 14 residues.

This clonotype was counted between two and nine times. The CDR3 DNA reads TGTGCCAGCAGCTTACCCAAAACAGGGGGCCTTAACTATGGCTACACCTTC. This sequence encodes CASSLPKTGGLNYGYTF. The chain links TRBV7-9 to TRBJ1-2, with TRBD1 matching 9 bases. The CDR3 runs 17 residues. Germline V gene lookup returns CDR1 SEHNR and CDR2 FQNEAQ (reference sequence). Trimming removed 2 bases from V and 1 base from J; junction bases left unmatched: 8.

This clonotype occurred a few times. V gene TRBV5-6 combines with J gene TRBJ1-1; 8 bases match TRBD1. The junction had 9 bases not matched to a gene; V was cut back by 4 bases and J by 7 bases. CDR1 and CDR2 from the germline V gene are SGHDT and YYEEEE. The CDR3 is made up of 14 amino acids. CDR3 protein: CASSPGRDRFEAFF. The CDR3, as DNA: TGTGCCAGCAGCCCTGGCCGGGACAGGTTTGAAGCTTTCTTT.

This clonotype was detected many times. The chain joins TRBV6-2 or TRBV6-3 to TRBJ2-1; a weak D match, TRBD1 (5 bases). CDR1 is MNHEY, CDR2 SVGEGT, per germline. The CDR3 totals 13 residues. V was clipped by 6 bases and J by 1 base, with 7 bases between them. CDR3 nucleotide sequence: TGTGCCAGCAGGAGGACATCCTACAATGAGCAGTTCTTC. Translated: CASRRTSYNEQFF.

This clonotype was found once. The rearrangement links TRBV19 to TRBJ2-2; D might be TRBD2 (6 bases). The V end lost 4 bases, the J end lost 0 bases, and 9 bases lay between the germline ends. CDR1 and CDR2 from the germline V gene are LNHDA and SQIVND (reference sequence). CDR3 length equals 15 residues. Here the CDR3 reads CASSTGRTNTGELFF. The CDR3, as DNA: TGTGCCAGTAGTACGGGGAGGACGAACACCGGGGAGCTGTTTTTT.

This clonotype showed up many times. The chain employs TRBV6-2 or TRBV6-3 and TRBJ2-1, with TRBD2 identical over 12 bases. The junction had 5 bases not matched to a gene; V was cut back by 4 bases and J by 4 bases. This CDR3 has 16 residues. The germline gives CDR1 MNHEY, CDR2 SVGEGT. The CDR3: CASSSRTSGEYNEQFF. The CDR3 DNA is TGTGCCAGCAGTTCCCGGACTAGCGGGGAATACAATGAGCAGTTCTTC.

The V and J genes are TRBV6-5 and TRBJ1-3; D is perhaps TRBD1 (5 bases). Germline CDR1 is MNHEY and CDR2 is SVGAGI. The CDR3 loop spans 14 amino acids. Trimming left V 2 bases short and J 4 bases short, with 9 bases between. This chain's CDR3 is CASSYGATGNTIYF. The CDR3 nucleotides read TGTGCCAGCAGTTACGGGGCAACGGGAAACACCATATATTTT.

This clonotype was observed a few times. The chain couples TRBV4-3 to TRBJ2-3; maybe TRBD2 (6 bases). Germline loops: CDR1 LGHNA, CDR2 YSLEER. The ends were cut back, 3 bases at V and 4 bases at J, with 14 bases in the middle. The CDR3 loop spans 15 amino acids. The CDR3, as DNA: TGCGCCAGCAGCCAGGACCCGGGAGCGTCAGATACGCAGTATTTT. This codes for CASSQDPGASDTQYF.

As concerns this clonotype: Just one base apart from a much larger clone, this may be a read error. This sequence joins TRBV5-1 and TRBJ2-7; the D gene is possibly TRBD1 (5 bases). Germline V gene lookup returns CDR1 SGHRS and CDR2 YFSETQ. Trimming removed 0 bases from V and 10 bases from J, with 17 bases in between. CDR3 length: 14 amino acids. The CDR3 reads CASSLDQRGRSQYF. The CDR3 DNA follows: TGCGCCAGCAGCTTGGACCAAAGGGGTAGGAGTCAGTACTTC. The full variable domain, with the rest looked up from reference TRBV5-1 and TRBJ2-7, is KAGVTQTPRYLIKTRGQQVTLSCSPISGHRSVSWYQQTPGQGLQFLFEYFSETQRNKGNFPGRFSGRQFSNSRSEMNVSTLELGDSALYLCASSLDQRGRSQYFGPGTRLTVT.

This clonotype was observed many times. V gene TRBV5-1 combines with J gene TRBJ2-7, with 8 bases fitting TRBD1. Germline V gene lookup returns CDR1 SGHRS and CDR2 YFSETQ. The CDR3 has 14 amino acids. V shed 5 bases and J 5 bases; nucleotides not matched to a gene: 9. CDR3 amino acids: CASRSQGALDEQYF. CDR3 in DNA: TGCGCCAGCAGGAGTCAGGGGGCTCTGGACGAGCAGTACTTC.

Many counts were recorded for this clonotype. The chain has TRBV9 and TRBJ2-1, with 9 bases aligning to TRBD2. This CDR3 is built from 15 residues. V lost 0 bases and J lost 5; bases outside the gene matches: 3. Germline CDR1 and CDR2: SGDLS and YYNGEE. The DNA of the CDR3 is TGTGCCAGCAGCGTAGAACTAGCGGGTGACAATGAGCAGTTCTTC. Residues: CASSVELAGDNEQFF.

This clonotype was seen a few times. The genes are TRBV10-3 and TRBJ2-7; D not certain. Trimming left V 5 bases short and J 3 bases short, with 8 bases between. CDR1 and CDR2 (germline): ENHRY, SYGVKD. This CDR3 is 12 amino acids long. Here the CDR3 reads CAISRSNYEQYF. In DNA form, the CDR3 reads TGTGCCATCAGTCGGAGTAACTACGAGCAGTACTTC.